These 25 T cell receptor beta chains were sequenced from one sample in a study of Graves' ophthalmopathy and Graves' hyperthyroidism. RNA transcripts provided the template for amplifying TCR beta CDR3 regions. First-round RT-PCR with HTBI primers preceded a second-round multiplex PCR. TCRdb reprocessed the multiplex PCR reads via MiXCR and lists one record per CDR3 protein. Counted here are a few hundred thousand distinct CDR3 sequences, 15% occurring once; the ten biggest clones make up approximately 7%. Sequencing input: peripheral blood. These receptor sequences come from a woman aged 18-29 years with stable Graves' hyperthyroidism.

The sample holds many counts of this clonotype. The chain employs TRBV19 and TRBJ1-2; D is unresolved. From germline, CDR1 is LNHDA and CDR2 SQIVND (reference sequence). Trimming removed 6 bases at V and 2 bases at J, with 10 bases between. The CDR3 length is 13 residues. The CDR3 nucleotides are TGTGCCAGTAGCCCGGACGGAAACTATGGCTACACCTTC. Translation: CASSPDGNYGYTF.

This clonotype was counted ten times or more. This chain joins TRBV3-1 and TRBJ1-1; the match to TRBD1 covers 10 bases. The germline V gene encodes CDR1 LGHDT and CDR2 YNNKEL (reference sequence). The CDR3 spans 15 residues. Germline trimming cut 3 bases from V and 5 bases from J; bases unmatched to any gene: 6. CDR3 nucleotide sequence: TGTGCCAGCAGCCACCCGACAGGGGGCTTTACTGAAGCTTTCTTT. Translation: CASSHPTGGFTEAFF.

About this clonotype itself: One base away lies a much larger clone, so this may be a sequencing read error. The chain recombines TRBV9 with TRBJ2-2, with D maybe TRBD2 (5 bases). This CDR3 comprises 15 residues. Germline assignment: CDR1 SGDLS and CDR2 YYNGEE. CDR3 sequence: CASSVAVSNTGELCF. The DNA for the CDR3 is TGTGCCAGCAGCGTAGCCGTCTCAAACACCGGGGAGCTGTGTTTT.

This clonotype has at least ten counts. This chain connects TRBV12-3 or TRBV12-4 to TRBJ1-2, with 7 bases lining up with TRBD1. V dropped 3 bases and J dropped 4; count of bases not matched to a gene: 8. The CDR3 has 15 amino acids. Here the CDR3 reads CASSFWYGTAYGYTF. The DNA of the CDR3 is TGTGCCAGCAGTTTTTGGTACGGGACAGCCTATGGCTACACCTTC.

This clonotype was seen many times. The chain is built from TRBV6-5 and TRBJ1-2; D perhaps matches TRBD1 (5 bases). CDR3 length: 15 residues. CDR1 is MNHEY, CDR2 SVGAGI, per germline. V lost 2 bases and J lost 6, with 16 bases in between. The CDR3 DNA follows: TGTGCCAGCAGTTACCTCCGGGGCGGTGTAGATGGCTACACCTTC. Its protein is CASSYLRGGVDGYTF.

This clonotype was found many times. V is TRBV6-2 or TRBV6-3 and J is TRBJ1-2; TRBD1 aligns across 7 bases. The CDR3 spans 13 residues. Germline-derived CDR1 and CDR2 are MNHEY and SVGEGT. V was pared by 3 bases and J by 8 bases, with 6 bases of the junction left unmatched. The CDR3 sequence is CASSYDRAKGYTF. The CDR3 DNA reads TGTGCCAGCAGTTATGACAGGGCAAAAGGCTACACCTTC.

This clonotype has a count of ten or more. The rearrangement uses TRBV28 and TRBJ2-4; a possible D gene is TRBD2 (6 bases). Germline V gives CDR1 MDHEN, CDR2 SYDVKM. The germline V and J ends were trimmed by 5 bases and 11 bases, with 13 bases remaining between them. The CDR3 runs to 12 residues. The chain's CDR3 is CASSPTGEVQYF. CDR3 sequence (DNA): TGTGCCAGCAGTCCCACTGGGGAGGTTCAGTACTTC.

The sample holds many counts of this clonotype. The chain combines TRBV6-2 or TRBV6-3 with TRBJ1-5; TRBD1 matches 8 bases. The V gene's germline CDR1 is MNHEY and CDR2 SVGEGT. The CDR3 is made up of 13 amino acids. Trimming took 5 bases from V and 8 from J; bases not matched to a gene: 5. For the CDR3, the DNA is TGTGCCAGCAGTCGACAGGGGTTCGAGCCCCAGCATTTT. The encoded protein is CASSRQGFEPQHF.

Ten or more counts support this clonotype. This rearrangement joins TRBV6-4 to TRBJ1-5, with a tentative D call TRBD1 (6 bases). V was shortened by 5 bases and J by 3 bases, with 20 bases between the two germline ends. The CDR3 is 17 amino acids. Germline V gives CDR1 MRHNA, CDR2 SNTAGT. Here the CDR3 DNA reads TGTGCCAGCAGTATCCCTCGGACAGCCTCCTCCAATCAGCCCCAGCATTTT. Encoded protein: CASSIPRTASSNQPQHF.

This clonotype was counted ten times or more. This chain uses TRBV5-6 with TRBJ1-2, with 7 bases fitting TRBD1. This CDR3 is 15 amino acids long. Losses at the gene ends were 6 bases for V and 2 bases for J; bases not matched to a gene: 10. Germline CDR1 is SGHDT and CDR2 is YYEEEE. In DNA, the CDR3 is TGTGCCAGCACCCCCGGGACAGAACCAAACTATGGCTACACCTTC. Amino acids: CASTPGTEPNYGYTF.

The chain uses TRBV6-5 and TRBJ1-5; unclear D gene. Germline CDR1 reads MNHEY; CDR2 reads SVGAGI. The CDR3 is 15 residues long. V lost 3 bases and J lost 3, with 12 bases in between. For the CDR3, the DNA is TGTGCCAGCAGTTATTCGGGAGACTACAATCAGCCCCAGCATTTT. The encoded protein is CASSYSGDYNQPQHF.

This clonotype was seen a few times. The chain is built from TRBV29-1 and TRBJ1-2, with TRBD1 matching 7 bases. Per germline, CDR1 SQVTM and CDR2 ANQGSEA. This CDR3 contains 15 residues. V was pared by 3 bases and J by 0 bases, with 7 bases of the junction left unmatched. CDR3 residues: CSVDPTGQSNYGYTF. The CDR3 DNA follows: TGCAGCGTTGACCCCACGGGACAGTCTAACTATGGCTACACCTTC.

This clonotype showed up many times. A much larger clone lies one base from this, so it may be a read error. The J gene is TRBJ1-5, the V gene TRBV6-2 or TRBV6-3; D is possibly TRBD1 (5 bases). The CDR3 has 14 amino acids. CDR1 is MNHEY and CDR2 is SVGEGT in the germline V gene. As DNA, the CDR3 is TGTGCCGGCAGGCCCACAGGCAGCAATCAGCCCCAGCATTTT. It is translated as CAGRPTGSNQPQHF.

In its sample, this clonotype was seen many times. The J gene is TRBJ2-7, the V gene TRBV12-5; D is uncertain. V was shortened by 0 bases and J by 7 bases, with 4 bases between the two germline ends. The CDR3 is 11 amino acids. CDR1 LGHNT and CDR2 FRNRAP come from the germline V gene. The CDR3 region has the DNA TGTGCTAGTGGTTTGGTGACAGAGCAGTACTTC. This codes for CASGLVTEQYF. Drawing the rest from reference TRBV12-5 and TRBJ2-7, the complete variable domain is DARVTQTPRHKVTEMGQEVTMRCQPILGHNTVFWYRQTMMQGLELLAYFRNRAPLDDSGMPKDRFSAEMPDATLATLKIQPSEPRDSAVYFCASGLVTEQYFGPGTRLTVT.

In its sample, this clonotype was seen many times. The rearrangement joins TRBV19 to TRBJ1-1; 7 nucleotides agree with TRBD1. The trim removed 7 bases at V and 4 bases at J, leaving 12 bases unmatched. Germline lookup yields CDR1 LNHDA and CDR2 SQIVND (reference sequence). The CDR3 runs to 15 residues. The chain's CDR3 is CASTEGDRPSTEAFF. CDR3 DNA sequence: TGTGCCAGTACCGAAGGGGACAGACCGAGCACTGAAGCTTTCTTT. Complete variable domain (other parts from reference TRBV19 and TRBJ1-1): DGGITQSPKYLFRKEGQNVTLSCEQNLNHDAMYWYRQDPGQGLRLIYYSQIVNDFQKGDIAEGYSVSREKKESFPLTVTSAQKNPTAFYLCASTEGDRPSTEAFFGQGTRLTVV.

This clonotype was counted ten times or more. J is TRBJ1-2 and V is TRBV20-1; unclear D gene. Looked up from germline, CDR1 is DFQATT and CDR2 is SNEGSKA (reference sequence). The CDR3 has 8 residues. CDR3 DNA sequence: TGCAGGCCCCGGGGCTACACCTTC. It specifies CRPRGYTF.

This clonotype has ten or more counts. The CDR3 loop reads CASSQLAVLETQYF. The CDR3 DNA is TGTGCCAGCAGCCAACTAGCGGTCCTGGAGACCCAGTACTTC. The chain has TRBV14 and TRBJ2-5; 7 bases agree with TRBD2. Germline CDR1 SGHDN, CDR2 FVKESK. The CDR3 consists of 14 residues. V gave up 2 bases and J gave up 5 bases; unmatched junction bases: 5.

This clonotype was counted ten times or more. V gene TRBV19 combines with J gene TRBJ1-2; no clear D gene. The V gene's germline CDR1 is LNHDA and CDR2 SQIVND (reference sequence). The CDR3 sequence is 11 residues long. Trimming took off 8 bases at V and 4 bases at J, with 8 bases between the two ends. DNA of the CDR3: TGTGCCAGTGAAAAGTTCTATGGCTACACCTTC. Its protein is CASEKFYGYTF. The variable domain in full, completed from reference TRBV19 and TRBJ1-2, reads DGGITQSPKYLFRKEGQNVTLSCEQNLNHDAMYWYRQDPGQGLRLIYYSQIVNDFQKGDIAEGYSVSREKKESFPLTVTSAQKNPTAFYLCASEKFYGYTFGSGTRLTVV.

This clonotype has at least ten counts. The chain couples TRBV3-1 to TRBJ2-4; TRBD1 might be the D (6 bases). Trimming removed 1 base from V and 5 bases from J, with 6 bases in between. The CDR3 loop spans 13 amino acids. Germline V lookup: CDR1 LGHDT, CDR2 YNNKEL (reference sequence). CDR3 loop: CASSQAGENIQYF. DNA for the CDR3: TGTGCCAGCAGCCAAGCAGGGGAAAACATTCAGTACTTC.

In this sample, this clonotype turned up many times. The V gene is TRBV4-1, the J gene TRBJ2-7, with TRBD1 matching over 9 bases. This CDR3 contains 15 residues. Per germline, CDR1 MGHRA and CDR2 YSYEKL. V was pared by 4 bases and J by 3 bases, with 7 bases of the junction left unmatched. The CDR3 coding sequence is TGCGCCAGCAGCCGCCTCCCGGGACAGGGCTACGAGCAGTACTTC. It translates to CASSRLPGQGYEQYF.

This clonotype was detected many times. This sequence joins TRBV10-3 and TRBJ1-2, with D unresolved. Germline CDR1 is ENHRY and CDR2 is SYGVKD. This CDR3 has 14 residues. Deletions cut 0 bases from V and 2 bases from J, with 7 bases between. For the CDR3, the DNA is TGTGCCATCAGTGAGTCCTGGCCAAACTATGGCTACACCTTC. Translation gives CAISESWPNYGYTF.

This clonotype was observed many times. CDR3 nucleotide sequence: TGCAGTGCTACCCAGTTGACCTACACTGAAGCTTTCTTT. Translation: CSATQLTYTEAFF. V and J are TRBV20-1 and TRBJ1-1; D remains ambiguous. The V gene lost 4 bases and the J gene lost 3 bases, with 12 bases spanning the gap. The CDR3 has 13 amino acids. CDR1 is DFQATT, CDR2 SNEGSKA, per germline (reference sequence).

At least ten counts were recorded for this clonotype. The chain carries TRBV11-2 and TRBJ1-2, with TRBD1 matching over 7 bases. Trimming removed 2 bases from V and 4 bases from J; junction bases left unmatched: 10. Looked up from germline, CDR1 is SGHAT and CDR2 is FQNNGV. This CDR3 is 16 amino acids long. The CDR3 here is CASSLREGARGYGYTF. DNA of the CDR3: TGTGCCAGCAGCTTACGGGAGGGGGCGCGCGGCTATGGCTACACCTTC.

The CDR3 DNA reads as TGTGCCAGCAGTTCCCGGGGACGGATTAACTATGGCTACACCTTC. Translating gives CASSSRGRINYGYTF. The chain recombines TRBV28 with TRBJ1-2; possibly TRBD1 for D (5 bases). The CDR3 is made up of 15 amino acids. Between the trimmed V and J ends, which lost 4 bases and 1 base, there was a span of 13 bases. Germline V gene lookup returns CDR1 MDHEN and CDR2 SYDVKM.

The chain links TRBV5-1 to TRBJ2-2, with 12 nucleotides matching TRBD2. CDR1 and CDR2 from the germline V gene are SGHRS and YFSETQ. The V and J ends lost 3 bases and 4 bases, in that order; junction bases with no gene match: 7. This CDR3 is 17 amino acids long. This chain's CDR3 is CASSYRLAGGPTGELFF. CDR3 nucleotides: TGCGCCAGCAGCTACCGTCTAGCGGGGGGGCCCACCGGGGAGCTGTTTTTT. Combining the CDR3 with reference TRBV5-1 and TRBJ2-2 gives the whole variable domain KAGVTQTPRYLIKTRGQQVTLSCSPISGHRSVSWYQQTPGQGLQFLFEYFSETQRNKGNFPGRFSGRQFSNSRSEMNVSTLELGDSALYLCASSYRLAGGPTGELFFGEGSRLTVL.